This T cell receptor beta chain was profiled in a study of CD8 T cells in Susac syndrome. J was trimmed by 2 bases and V by 4 bases; bases with no gene match: 9. CDR1 MDHEN and CDR2 SYDVKM come from the germline V gene. The CDR3 is made up of 16 amino acids. It was with random hexamers that roughly 0.5 to 1 ug RNA was reverse transcribed. One entry per CDR3 protein, called by TCRdb with MiXCR from the immunoSEQ multiplex PCR reads. This sample has approximately 160,000 distinct CDR3 sequences; less than 95% occur once, and the top ten carry about 0.086%. The chain joins TRBV28 to TRBJ2-7; 9 positions match TRBD1. The sample taken for sequencing was CD4+ T cells from PBMCs. The sequence was collected from a human donor with multiple sclerosis. Written as DNA, the CDR3 is TGTGCCAGCAGTTCCACCGGGACAGGGAAGGCCTACGAGCAGTACTTC. Residues: CASSSTGTGKAYEQYF.